This note documents a single T cell receptor (beta chain) sequence. Its antigen remains unidentified. It has no much larger one-base neighbor in the sample; base qualities were not kept. Germline trimming amounts to 5 bases on V and 4 bases on J, with 5 as the count of junction bases outside the gene matches. CDR1 and CDR2 are read off the germline V gene (reference sequence) as MNHEY and SMNVEV. The CDR3 measures 16 amino acids from cysteine to phenylalanine. The retained sequence is limited to the CDR3, 48 bases, with the frame set at the first base. This record belongs to a study of CD8 T cells in ankylosing spondylitis (dated by TCRdb to 2016 to 2017). Regarding the study in general: To find TCR variants linked to disease, the study profiled T cell receptor beta repertoires in ankylosing spondylitis patients and healthy donors. The full study cohort comprised some 27 ankylosing spondylitis patients and 85 to 120 healthy donors. Peripheral blood was sampled, and synovial fluid was also collected from ankylosing spondylitis patients. The research as a whole found: Significant enrichment of the disease-linked clones was reported in matched synovial fluid samples from ankylosing spondylitis patients. A TCR beta motif made up of several highly homologous amino acid variants appeared to be characteristic of blood from ankylosing spondylitis patients. The disease-linked clones had a CD8+ phenotype and were found at relatively low frequencies in peripheral blood. Some of the motif variants had been reported before in the synovial fluid and blood of reactive arthritis patients, a finding that suggests common disease-initiation mechanisms.

For sequencing, an Illumina HiSeq 2500 was employed. Quantitative 5'-RACE with molecular barcodes was the method used to prepare the TCR beta libraries. The authors' pipeline ran thus. A new computational method, built on a probabilistic model of VDJ rearrangement, was used to identify disease-linked TCR variants. The raw public data were reprocessed by TCRdb itself: fastp quality trimming at Q25, MiXCR clonotype calling, in-frame beta chains only. A single entry per CDR3 protein holds the most common genes and DNA from its merged rows. What appears here as the V and J calls and clone size reflects TCRdb's work, not the paper's. Counted in this sample were about 340,000 distinct CDR3 sequences; 6.5% to 10% of them appeared once. More than 14% of the sample goes to the ten largest clones.

The chain uses TRBV27 and TRBJ2-3; 14 nucleotides in the junction match TRBD2. The clonotype was recovered from a male donor with ankylosing spondylitis. The source material was blood, either unsorted or a sorted T cell fraction (not recorded which). The DNA sequence follows: TGTGCCAGCAGTCTCGGACTAGCGGGAGGTTCAGATACGCAGTATTTT. This yields the protein CASSLGLAGGSDTQYF.